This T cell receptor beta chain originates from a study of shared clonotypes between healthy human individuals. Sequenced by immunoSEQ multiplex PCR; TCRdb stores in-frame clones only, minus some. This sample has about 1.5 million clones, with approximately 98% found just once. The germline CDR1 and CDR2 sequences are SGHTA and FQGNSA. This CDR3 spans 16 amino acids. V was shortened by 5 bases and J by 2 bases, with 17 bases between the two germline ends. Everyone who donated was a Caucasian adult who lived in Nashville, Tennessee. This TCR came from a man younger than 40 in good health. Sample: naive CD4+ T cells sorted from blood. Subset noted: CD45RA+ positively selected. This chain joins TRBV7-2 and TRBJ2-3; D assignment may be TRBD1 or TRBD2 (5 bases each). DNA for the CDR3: TGTGCCAGCAGCCCCCTGGGACGGATATACACAGATACGCAGTATTTT. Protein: CASSPLGRIYTDTQYF.